This TCR beta chain appears in the sequencing data of a study of T cells in women clearing cervical HPV infection. Study summary: Controls gave blood once infection was undetectable; cases at lesion identification. Cases' blood sampling followed lesion detection by median about 21 weeks (90 to 200). Study results and limitations: CIN3+ cases had significantly higher TCR richness than controls; evenness did not differ.

Each participant carried one incident cervical HPV16 infection only. Germline CDR1 and CDR2: SGHTA and FQGNSA. The CDR3 is made up of 16 amino acids. Turning to this clone: Antigen unknown. The CDR3 extends 3 residues past the end of the read, so its final part is completed from the germline J gene.

TCRdb's table, derived via immunoSEQ multiplex PCR, lists solely in-frame clones and lacks some. The specimen's table records tens of thousands of clones. The sample comprised blood buffy coat. The gene calls are TRBV7-2 and TRBJ1-2; maybe TRBD1 (5 bases). The source of this sequence is a woman between 18 and 75 years old with a cervical HPV16 infection that either progressed to CIN3+ or cleared (not recorded which). CDR3 sequence: CASSLAAGWSTDTYTF. CDR3 DNA (partial): TGTGCCAGCAGCTTAGCGGCGGGGTGGTCGACAGATACC.